These T cell receptor beta chains were read from a single sample in a study of T cells in narcolepsy. Produced via immunoSEQ multiplex PCR; TCRdb's table is partial and in-frame only. The profile shows 25,000 to 35,000 clones, around 82% of them singletons. The sample was CD45RA- memory CD4+ T cells from PBMCs. The receptors were gathered from a human donor with narcolepsy. Each CDR3 is given with its conserved first and last residue. Fields, in order: CDR3 length, J gene, D gene, V gene, clone size, CDR3 DNA, CDR3 protein. A D gene is named only where the DNA matches it firmly. Clone size appears in some rows only: once, few, many, or a class for an expanded clone.

17 TRBJ2-7 TRBD2 TRBV28 NA TGTGCCAGCAGTTGGGCTAGCGGGGGGCTAGACTCCTACGAGCAGTACTTC CASSWASGGLDSYEQYF
15 TRBJ2-2 NA TRBV9 NA TGTGCCAGCAGCGGTCGCAGGGTTGCGGCCGGGGAGCTGTTTTTT CASSGRRVAAGELFF
14 TRBJ1-5 NA TRBV18 NA TGTGCCAGCTCAGGAGGGGGTAGCAATCAGCCCCAGCATTTT CASSGGGSNQPQHF
14 TRBJ2-7 TRBD1 TRBV27 NA TGTGCCAGCAGTTTCAACAGGGGTTCACCCGAGCAGTACTTC CASSFNRGSPEQYF
16 TRBJ2-3 NA TRBV6-5 NA TGTGCCAGCAGTTACTCGACGAGGGGTAAAACAGATACGCAGTATTTT CASSYSTRGKTDTQYF
15 TRBJ2-7 TRBD2 TRBV7-8 NA TGTGCCAGCAGCCATCGGGACTACCGCTACGGAGAGCAGTACTTC CASSHRDYRYGEQYF
14 TRBJ1-2 NA TRBV28 NA TGTGCCAGCAGTCCCGAGGGAGTTGGCTATGGCTACACCTTC CASSPEGVGYGYTF
14 TRBJ2-5 NA TRBV5-1 once TGCGCCAGCAGCTTGGACGGGTACCAAGAGACCCAGTACTTC CASSLDGYQETQYF
14 TRBJ1-6 TRBD1 TRBV5-1 once TGCGCCAGCCACGGGACAGAGGACAATTCACCCCTCCACTTT CASHGTEDNSPLHF
15 TRBJ1-1 TRBD1 TRBV6-5 NA TGTGCCAGCAGGGAATCCAGGGGGCGCGACACTGAAGCTTTCTTT CASRESRGRDTEAFF
16 TRBJ2-1 TRBD2 TRBV18 NA TGTGCCAGCTCACAGGGTTTGACTAGCGGGACCAATGAGCAGTTCTTC CASSQGLTSGTNEQFF
14 TRBJ1-1 NA TRBV4-1 NA TGCGCCAGCAGGGGGCTGTTGCTGAACACTGAAGCTTTCTTT CASRGLLLNTEAFF
14 TRBJ2-2 NA TRBV11-3 NA TGTGCCAGCAGCTTAGAGGGAGGCACCGAGGAGCTGTTTTTT CASSLEGGTEELFF
13 TRBJ2-7 NA TRBV2 NA TGTGCCAGCAGTAATCAAGGGGGTTACGAGCAGTACTTC CASSNQGGYEQYF
14 TRBJ2-7 NA TRBV11-2 NA TGTGCCAGCAGCCCCAAGGTCGGCGGCGGTGAGCAGTACTTC CASSPKVGGGEQYF
18 TRBJ2-3 NA TRBV6-8 NA TGTGCCAGCAGTTGCACGCGTAGAGGTAGCAGGGGGGGAGATACGCAGTATTTT CASSCTRRGSRGGDTQYF
17 TRBJ2-7 NA TRBV5-6 NA TGTGCCAGCAGCTTGGGCTTCTCGGCACGGGAACCCTACGAGCAGTACTTC CASSLGFSAREPYEQYF
14 TRBJ2-3 NA TRBV11-2 NA TGTGCCAGCAGCGCGGGACTTTACACAGATACGCAGTATTTT CASSAGLYTDTQYF
16 TRBJ2-7 TRBD2 TRBV5-4 NA TGTGCCAGCAACAGAGGGACTAGCGGGAGTCTGGGTGAGCAGTACTTC CASNRGTSGSLGEQYF
14 TRBJ1-2 TRBD1 TRBV5-1 NA TGCGCCAGCAGCCCGGACAGGGTGGCTTCTGGCTACACCTTC CASSPDRVASGYTF
17 TRBJ2-3 NA TRBV11-2 NA TGTGCCAGCAGCTTAGATAATAGGAGGGGAGTCCCAGATACGCAGTATTTT CASSLDNRRGVPDTQYF
16 TRBJ2-2 TRBD1 TRBV5-1 NA TGCGCCAGCAGCTTAAGACAGGGCAGAAACACCGGGGAGCTGTTTTTT CASSLRQGRNTGELFF
13 TRBJ2-1 NA TRBV30 NA TGTGCCTGCCGGGAGCCACCCTACAATGAGCAGTTCTTC CACREPPYNEQFF
15 TRBJ1-3 NA TRBV4-1 few TGCGCCAGCAGCCAAGTGCAGAGCTCTGGAAACACCATATATTTT CASSQVQSSGNTIYF
11 TRBJ1-3 NA TRBV30 NA TGTGCCTGGAATAGGGGAAACACCATATATTTT CAWNRGNTIYF
14 TRBJ1-1 TRBD1 TRBV28 NA TGTGCCAGTGCAGGGGGCGCCATGAACACTGAAGCTTTCTTT CASAGGAMNTEAFF
15 TRBJ1-5 NA TRBV5-1 NA TGCGCCAGCAGCTCGGGGACATCTAGCAATCAGCCCCAGCATTTT CASSSGTSSNQPQHF
13 TRBJ2-5 NA TRBV2 few TGTGCCAGCAGGGGCGGCACAGCAGAGACCCAGTACTTC CASRGGTAETQYF
14 TRBJ1-1 TRBD1 TRBV5-4 NA TGTGCCAGCAGCTTGCGGGACAGGGACACTGAAGCTTTCTTT CASSLRDRDTEAFF
17 TRBJ1-1 TRBD1 TRBV6-1 NA TGTGCCAGCAGTGCACTATGGACAGGGGTTCTGAACACTGAAGCTTTCTTT CASSALWTGVLNTEAFF
14 TRBJ2-7 TRBD1 TRBV27 once TGTGCCAGCAGTGGTCGGGACAGAGACTACGAGCAGTACTTC CASSGRDRDYEQYF
15 TRBJ2-7 NA TRBV7-2 NA TGTGCCAGCAGAGCCAGCGGAATATCTTCCTACGAGCAGTACTTC CASRASGISSYEQYF